This is a list of T cell receptor beta chains from one sample in a study of blood T cell repertoires in COVID-19. Profiling relied on immunoSEQ multiplex PCR, and the TCRdb table lists in-frame clones only, not all of them. The table lists 260,000 or so clones, approximately 83% of them singletons. Sequences were obtained from PBMCs or T cells enriched from blood (not recorded which). The receptors here all came from a woman aged 40 to 50 who had been exposed to COVID-19. The CDR3 runs from the conserved cysteine through the conserved F or W. D genes are given only for firm matches. Expanded clones get a size class; other rows say once, few or many, or leave the size out.

CDR3 protein: CATSDYSNQPQHF; V gene: TRBV24-1; D gene: -; J gene: TRBJ1-5; clone size: -
CDR3 protein: CASSQGAGGAGELFF; V gene: TRBV4-3; D gene: TRBD1; J gene: TRBJ2-2; clone size: -
CDR3 protein: CASSEQSMNTEAFF; V gene: TRBV2; D gene: -; J gene: TRBJ1-1; clone size: -
CDR3 protein: CASSPNDRDNQPQHF; V gene: TRBV4-2; D gene: TRBD1; J gene: TRBJ1-5; clone size: -
CDR3 protein: CASSSYRGGDEQYF; V gene: TRBV27; D gene: TRBD1; J gene: TRBJ2-7; clone size: -
CDR3 protein: CASRGQGGETQYF; V gene: TRBV2; D gene: TRBD1; J gene: TRBJ2-5; clone size: -
CDR3 protein: CATSDLTGDRTQYF; V gene: TRBV24-1; D gene: -; J gene: TRBJ2-5; clone size: -
CDR3 protein: CASGEEPQHF; V gene: TRBV12-5; D gene: -; J gene: TRBJ1-5; clone size: -
CDR3 protein: CASSLTPENTGELFF; V gene: TRBV7-3; D gene: -; J gene: TRBJ2-2; clone size: -
CDR3 protein: CASSQVVGGRANYGYTF; V gene: TRBV3-1/TRBV3-2; D gene: TRBD1; J gene: TRBJ1-2; clone size: few
CDR3 protein: CASSPGGAVFYYGYTF; V gene: TRBV18; D gene: TRBD1; J gene: TRBJ1-2; clone size: -
CDR3 protein: CASSRGGAALTNEKLFF; V gene: TRBV11-2; D gene: -; J gene: TRBJ1-4; clone size: -
CDR3 protein: CASRRGAGGTDTQYF; V gene: TRBV6-5; D gene: -; J gene: TRBJ2-3; clone size: -
CDR3 protein: CASSLEGATNEKLFF; V gene: TRBV28; D gene: -; J gene: TRBJ1-4; clone size: -
CDR3 protein: CASSYSRGQGYEQYF; V gene: TRBV6-5; D gene: TRBD1; J gene: TRBJ2-7; clone size: -
CDR3 protein: CASSFRARGVTDTQYF; V gene: TRBV11-2; D gene: -; J gene: TRBJ2-3; clone size: -